This entry lists 4 T cell receptor beta chains sequenced from one sample in a study of low-dose radiotherapy and immunotherapy resistance in tumors. Time point described: after trial treatment. Stated treatment: LDRT plus nivolumab, ipilimumab, low-dose cyclophosphamide and aspirin (RACIN trial). Primers used for first-strand cDNA, a TRAV- and TRBV-specific set, covered both alpha and beta chains. With a V-primer adapter and a constant-region primer, TCRs were amplified for about 20 PCR cycles. TCRdb reanalysed the reads using MiXCR and keeps one entry per CDR3 protein. The table lists tens of thousands of distinct CDR3 sequences, 17% of them singletons. The sequenced sample was PBMCs, obtained after low-dose radiotherapy plus immunotherapy. These receptors originate from a male donor with prostate cancer.

The sample holds many counts of this clonotype. The chain employs TRBV5-8 and TRBJ1-5, with D maybe TRBD1 (6 bases). The CDR3 contains 15 residues. Trimming removed 4 bases from V and 7 bases from J, with 18 bases in between. Germline lookup yields CDR1 SGHTS and CDR2 YDEGEE. The CDR3 spells CASSPLQGGGQPQHF. In DNA form, the CDR3 reads TGTGCCAGCAGCCCGTTACAGGGAGGCGGCCAGCCCCAGCATTTT.

The genes are TRBV7-9 and TRBJ2-1; tentative D call: TRBD1 (8 bases). The CDR3 loop spans 16 amino acids. V lost 5 bases to trimming and J lost 12 bases, with 26 bases between them. Germline V gene lookup returns CDR1 SEHNR and CDR2 FQNEAQ (reference sequence). CDR3 in amino acids: CASSTAGTGAPGGQFF. CDR3 bases: TGTGCCAGCAGCACAGCCGGGACAGGCGCCCCGGGGGGGCAGTTCTTC.

The CDR3 DNA sequence: TGCGCCAGCAGCCCGGCGGGACCCGGTTCACCCCTCCACTTT. Its translation: CASSPAGPGSPLHF. The V gene is TRBV5-1, the J gene TRBJ1-6; D perhaps matches TRBD1 (5 bases). The germline V gene has CDR1 SGHRS and CDR2 YFSETQ. V shed 4 bases and J shed 9 bases, with 14 bases lying between them. The CDR3 totals 14 residues. Variable domain in full (rest from reference TRBV5-1 and TRBJ1-6): KAGVTQTPRYLIKTRGQQVTLSCSPISGHRSVSWYQQTPGQGLQFLFEYFSETQRNKGNFPGRFSGRQFSNSRSEMNVSTLELGDSALYLCASSPAGPGSPLHFGNGTRLTVT.

This clonotype appeared many times. V gene TRBV27 combines with J gene TRBJ2-1, with 10 bases lining up with TRBD2. This CDR3 spans 16 amino acids. V lost 3 bases and J lost 7; bases outside the gene matches: 9. Germline CDR1 is MNHEY and CDR2 is SMNVEV (reference sequence). CDR3 loop: CASSFLSSGSRNEQFF. As DNA, the CDR3 is TGTGCCAGCAGTTTCCTTTCTAGCGGGAGTAGGAATGAGCAGTTCTTC.